Following are 15 T cell receptor beta chains from one sample sequenced in a study of cytomegalovirus exposure and HLA in healthy donors. With 60 Vbeta and 13 Jbeta primers, the PCR was carried out. Data came from immunoSEQ multiplex PCR; TCRdb stores just in-frame clones and leaves some out. Seen here are 150,000 or so clones, roughly 81% observed once, and the top ten hold roughly 4.9%. The sequenced sample was PBMCs. Receptors originate from a woman aged 18-35 years in good health and CMV-seropositive.

The chain combines TRBV19 with TRBJ1-4; 8 nucleotides agree with TRBD1. CDR1 LNHDA and CDR2 SQIVND come from the germline V gene (reference sequence). The CDR3 runs to 15 residues. Losses at the gene ends were 5 bases for V and 5 bases for J; bases not matched to a gene: 7. The CDR3 is CASSPGQATNEKLFF. As DNA, the CDR3 is TGTGCCAGTAGTCCGGGACAGGCGACGAATGAAAAACTGTTTTTT. The full variable domain, its missing parts supplied by reference TRBV19 and TRBJ1-4, is DGGITQSPKYLFRKEGQNVTLSCEQNLNHDAMYWYRQDPGQGLRLIYYSQIVNDFQKGDIAEGYSVSREKKESFPLTVTSAQKNPTAFYLCASSPGQATNEKLFFGSGTQLSVL.

The genes are TRBV11-1 and TRBJ1-1; 7 bases agree with TRBD1. Germline CDR1 is SGHAT and CDR2 is FQDESV (reference sequence). V trimming: 5 bases; J trimming: 7 bases; junction bases outside the gene matches: 4. CDR3 length: 12 amino acids. CDR3 DNA sequence: TGTGCCAGCAGCCGGACAGGATTTGAAGCTTTCTTT. This sequence encodes CASSRTGFEAFF.

This clone was seen once. Other nucleotide sequences in the sample specify the same CDR3. V is TRBV9 and J is TRBJ1-1; D ambiguous. Germline V gene data show CDR1 as SGDLS and CDR2 as YYNGEE. The CDR3 runs to 13 residues. The V gene lost 0 bases and the J gene lost 2 bases, with 5 bases spanning the gap. CDR3 sequence (DNA): TGTGCCAGCAGCGTAGGGGCAAACACTGAAGCTTTCTTT. It is translated as CASSVGANTEAFF.

The chain joins TRBV4-3 to TRBJ2-1; D gene unclear. With 4 bases removed from V and 10 bases from J, the gap between germline ends came to 20 bases. Germline V gene data show CDR1 as LGHNA and CDR2 as YSLEER. The CDR3 length is 15 residues. This chain's CDR3 is CASSPWLDSSKEQFF. CDR3 coding DNA: TGCGCCAGCAGCCCGTGGCTAGACTCCTCCAAAGAGCAGTTCTTC.

This sequence joins TRBV5-6 and TRBJ2-1; tentative D call: TRBD2 (5 bases). There are 14 residues in the CDR3. Trimming stripped 4 bases from V and 1 base from J, with 9 bases between. CDR1 SGHDT and CDR2 YYEEEE come from the germline V gene. The CDR3 coding sequence is TGTGCCAGCAGCGTGGACTTTTCCTACAATGAGCAGTTCTTC. It codes for CASSVDFSYNEQFF.

V is TRBV6-4 and J is TRBJ2-6; weak D call: TRBD2 (5 bases). Per the germline V gene, CDR1 is MRHNA and CDR2 is SNTAGT. The CDR3 covers 14 residues. V lost 11 bases and J lost 4, with 15 bases in between. The CDR3 region is CAATPERGANVLTF. CDR3 nucleotides: TGTGCCGCTACTCCGGAGCGGGGGGCCAACGTCCTGACTTTC.

This clone was found a few times. This chain uses TRBV14 with TRBJ2-7; possible D gene TRBD1, 5 bases. The ends were cut back, 1 base at V and 2 bases at J, with 6 bases in the middle. The CDR3 runs to 13 residues. The V gene's germline CDR1 is SGHDN and CDR2 FVKESK. CDR3 nucleotides: TGTGCCAGCAGCCAAGTGGACACCTACGAGCAGTACTTC. Residues: CASSQVDTYEQYF.

This clone has only a few counts. V and J are TRBV19 and TRBJ1-1; D perhaps matches TRBD1 (5 bases). Germline assignment: CDR1 LNHDA and CDR2 SQIVND (reference sequence). Deletions cut 3 bases from V and 1 base from J, with 12 bases between. The CDR3 is 15 amino acids. DNA for the CDR3: TGTGCCAGTAGTATGGGGCCAGATTCGAACACTGAAGCTTTCTTT. Protein: CASSMGPDSNTEAFF.

V and J are TRBV28 and TRBJ2-1; 9 nucleotides agree with TRBD1. The junction had 12 bases not matched to a gene; V was cut back by 5 bases and J by 4 bases. The V gene's germline CDR1 is MDHEN and CDR2 SYDVKM. This CDR3 region has 17 residues. CDR3 bases: TGTGCCAGCAGTCCTCCAGTCGGGACAGGGAATTACAATGAGCAGTTCTTC. Translating it yields CASSPPVGTGNYNEQFF.

This clone was observed once. The chain joins TRBV5-1 to TRBJ1-6; 8 bases are shared with TRBD1. The CDR3 totals 15 residues. The V gene end was trimmed by 4 bases and the J gene end by 10 bases; junction bases not matched to a gene: 10. Germline CDR1 and CDR2: SGHRS and YFSETQ. The CDR3 DNA reads as TGCGCCAGCAGCCTAGGACAGGGTTTGAGATCACCCCTCCACTTT. Translating it yields CASSLGQGLRSPLHF. Full variable domain (missing parts from reference TRBV5-1 and TRBJ1-6): KAGVTQTPRYLIKTRGQQVTLSCSPISGHRSVSWYQQTPGQGLQFLFEYFSETQRNKGNFPGRFSGRQFSNSRSEMNVSTLELGDSALYLCASSLGQGLRSPLHFGNGTRLTVT.

The chain couples TRBV27 to TRBJ2-1, with no clear D. CDR3 length: 15 amino acids. V lost 7 bases to trimming and J lost 3 bases, with 16 bases between them. From germline, CDR1 is MNHEY and CDR2 SMNVEV (reference sequence). In nucleotides, the CDR3 is TGTGCCAGCACCCTGAGGAGTCAGTACTACAATGAGCAGTTCTTC. It codes for CASTLRSQYYNEQFF.

The V and J genes are TRBV5-4 and TRBJ2-3; 9 nucleotides align to TRBD2. V lost 0 bases and J lost 8; bases outside the gene matches: 13. Germline values: CDR1 SGHNT, CDR2 YYREEE (reference sequence). The CDR3 runs to 17 residues. Here the CDR3 DNA reads TGTGCCAGCAGCTTGGATCGCGGGGGGGACGTCCCGGTTACGCAGTATTTT. Translated: CASSLDRGGDVPVTQYF.

V usage is TRBV29-1 and J usage is TRBJ2-7; 7 nucleotides line up with TRBD2. The CDR3 has 15 amino acids. Trimming took 6 bases from V and 2 from J; bases not matched to a gene: 13. The germline gives CDR1 SQVTM, CDR2 ANQGSEA. The CDR3 here is CSVGGGPRGAYEQYF. The CDR3 DNA sequence: TGCAGCGTGGGGGGGGGACCGAGAGGCGCCTACGAGCAGTACTTC.

This clone was detected once. This chain links TRBV7-8 with TRBJ2-2; D gene uncertain. The CDR3 loop spans 12 amino acids. Deletions cut 5 bases from V and 8 bases from J, with 9 bases between. CDR1 and CDR2 from the germline V gene are SGHVS and FQNEAQ. The CDR3 sequence: CASSPPGGELFF. For the CDR3, the DNA is TGTGCCAGCAGCCCACCGGGTGGGGAGCTGTTTTTT.

The chain has TRBV28 and TRBJ1-6; TRBD1 matches at 7 bases. This CDR3 region has 13 residues. The V segment lost 5 bases and the J segment 10 bases; nucleotides outside the gene matches: 5. From germline, CDR1 is MDHEN and CDR2 SYDVKM. The CDR3 nucleotides read TGTGCCAGCAGTCCCGACAGGGAATCACCCCTCCACTTT. This codes for CASSPDRESPLHF. The full variable domain, rest sourced from reference TRBV28 and TRBJ1-6, is DVKVTQSSRYLVKRTGEKVFLECVQDMDHENMFWYRQDPGLGLRLIYFSYDVKMKEKGDIPEGYSVSREKKERFSLILESASTNQTSMYLCASSPDRESPLHFGNGTRLTVT.